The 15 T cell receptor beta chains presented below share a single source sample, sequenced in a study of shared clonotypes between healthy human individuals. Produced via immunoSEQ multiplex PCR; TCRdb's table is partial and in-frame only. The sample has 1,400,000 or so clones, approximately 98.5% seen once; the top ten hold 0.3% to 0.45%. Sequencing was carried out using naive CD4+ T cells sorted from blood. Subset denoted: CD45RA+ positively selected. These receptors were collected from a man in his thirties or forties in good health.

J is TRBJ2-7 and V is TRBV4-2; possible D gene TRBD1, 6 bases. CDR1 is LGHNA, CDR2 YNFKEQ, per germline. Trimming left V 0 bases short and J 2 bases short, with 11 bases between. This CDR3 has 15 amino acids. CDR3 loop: CASSQDMGQPYEQYF. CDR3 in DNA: TGTGCCAGCAGCCAAGATATGGGACAACCCTACGAGCAGTACTTC.

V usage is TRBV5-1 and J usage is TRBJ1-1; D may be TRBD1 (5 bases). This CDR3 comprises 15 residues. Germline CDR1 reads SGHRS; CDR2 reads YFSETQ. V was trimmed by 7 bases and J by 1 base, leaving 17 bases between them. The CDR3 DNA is TGCGCCAGCGCCCGTGGGGGGACCCCGAACACTGAAGCTTTCTTT. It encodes CASARGGTPNTEAFF.

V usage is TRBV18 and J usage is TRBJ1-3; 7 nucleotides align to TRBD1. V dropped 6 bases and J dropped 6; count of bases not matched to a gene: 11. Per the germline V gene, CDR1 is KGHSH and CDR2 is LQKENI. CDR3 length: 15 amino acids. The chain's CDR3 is CASSSQGSGQNTIYF. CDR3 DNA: TGTGCCAGCTCGTCACAGGGGTCGGGCCAAAACACCATATATTTT.

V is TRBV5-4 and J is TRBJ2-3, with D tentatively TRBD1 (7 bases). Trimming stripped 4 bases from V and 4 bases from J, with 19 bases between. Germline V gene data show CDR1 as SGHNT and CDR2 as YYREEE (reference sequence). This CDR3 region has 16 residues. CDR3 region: CASSPHSQGGADTQYF. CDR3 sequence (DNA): TGTGCCAGCAGCCCCCATAGCCAGGGGGGCGCAGATACGCAGTATTTT.

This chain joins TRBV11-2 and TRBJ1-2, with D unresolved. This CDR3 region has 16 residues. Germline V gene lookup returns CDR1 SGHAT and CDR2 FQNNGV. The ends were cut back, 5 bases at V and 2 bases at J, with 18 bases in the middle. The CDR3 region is CASSRTHSITNYGYTF. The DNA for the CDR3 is TGTGCCAGCAGCCGAACCCACTCGATAACAAACTATGGCTACACCTTC.

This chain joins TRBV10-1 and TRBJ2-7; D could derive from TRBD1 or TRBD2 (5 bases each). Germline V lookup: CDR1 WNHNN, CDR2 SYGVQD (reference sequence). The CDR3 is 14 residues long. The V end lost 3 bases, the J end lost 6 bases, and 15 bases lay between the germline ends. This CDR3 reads CASSDGPGPTEQYF. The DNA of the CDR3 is TGCGCCAGCAGTGATGGGCCGGGGCCTACCGAGCAGTACTTC.

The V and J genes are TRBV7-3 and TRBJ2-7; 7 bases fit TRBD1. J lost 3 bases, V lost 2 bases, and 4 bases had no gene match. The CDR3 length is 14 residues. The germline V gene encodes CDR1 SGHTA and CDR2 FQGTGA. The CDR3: CASSLRQGFYEQYF. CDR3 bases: TGTGCCAGCAGCTTACGACAGGGTTTCTACGAGCAGTACTTC.

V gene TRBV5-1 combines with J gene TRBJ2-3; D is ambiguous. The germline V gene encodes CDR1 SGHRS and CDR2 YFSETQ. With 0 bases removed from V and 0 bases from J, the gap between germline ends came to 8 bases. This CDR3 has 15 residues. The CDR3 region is CASSLAPTSTDTQYF. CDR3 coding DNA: TGCGCCAGCAGCTTGGCCCCGACAAGCACAGATACGCAGTATTTT.

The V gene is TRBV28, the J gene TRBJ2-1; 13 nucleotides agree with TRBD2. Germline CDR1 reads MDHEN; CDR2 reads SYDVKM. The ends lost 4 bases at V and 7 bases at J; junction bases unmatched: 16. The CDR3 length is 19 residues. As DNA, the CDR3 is TGTGCCAGCAGTTCCGGACAGGGGATGACTAGCGGGAGGATGAATGAGCAGTTCTTC. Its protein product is CASSSGQGMTSGRMNEQFF.

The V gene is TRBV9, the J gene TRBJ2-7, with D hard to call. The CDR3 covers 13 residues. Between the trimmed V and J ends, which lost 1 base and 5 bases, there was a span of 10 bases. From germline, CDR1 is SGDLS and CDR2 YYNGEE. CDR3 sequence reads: CASSVQDGNEQYF. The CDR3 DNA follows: TGTGCCAGCAGCGTACAGGATGGTAACGAGCAGTACTTC.

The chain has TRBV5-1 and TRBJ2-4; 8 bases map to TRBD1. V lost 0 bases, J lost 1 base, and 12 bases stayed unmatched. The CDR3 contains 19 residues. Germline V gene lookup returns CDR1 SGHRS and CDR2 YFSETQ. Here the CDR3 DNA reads TGCGCCAGCAGCTTGGTACGTCGGGCAGGGGGCTCCGCCAAAAACATTCAGTACTTC. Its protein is CASSLVRRAGGSAKNIQYF.

CDR3 DNA sequence: TGTGCCTGGATGCCCCCCAGTCTTGAGCAGTTCTTC. Translation gives CAWMPPSLEQFF. The rearrangement joins TRBV30 to TRBJ2-1; the D is unclear. The CDR3 has 12 residues. Trimming shortened V by 4 bases and J by 9 bases, and 13 bases separated the two germline ends. Per germline, CDR1 GTSNPN and CDR2 SVGIG (reference sequence).

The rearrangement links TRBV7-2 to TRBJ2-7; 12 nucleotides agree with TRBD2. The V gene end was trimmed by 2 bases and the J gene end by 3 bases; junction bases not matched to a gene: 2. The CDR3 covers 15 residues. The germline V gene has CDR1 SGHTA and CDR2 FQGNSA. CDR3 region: CASSLPGLAGYEQYF. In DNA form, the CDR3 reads TGTGCCAGCAGCTTACCGGGACTAGCGGGCTACGAGCAGTACTTC.

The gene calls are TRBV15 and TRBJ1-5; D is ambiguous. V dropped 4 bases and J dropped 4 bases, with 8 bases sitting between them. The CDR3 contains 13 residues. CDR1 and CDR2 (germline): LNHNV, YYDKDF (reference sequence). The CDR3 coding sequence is TGTGCCACCAGCAATCGCGGAAATCAGCCCCAGCATTTT. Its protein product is CATSNRGNQPQHF.

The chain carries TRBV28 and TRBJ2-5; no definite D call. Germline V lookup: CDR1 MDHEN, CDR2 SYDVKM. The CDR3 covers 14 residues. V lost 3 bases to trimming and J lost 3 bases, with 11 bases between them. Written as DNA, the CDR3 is TGTGCCAGCAGTTTGGAAAGGGTAGAAGAGACCCAGTACTTC. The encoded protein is CASSLERVEETQYF. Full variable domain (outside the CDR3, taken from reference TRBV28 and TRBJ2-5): DVKVTQSSRYLVKRTGEKVFLECVQDMDHENMFWYRQDPGLGLRLIYFSYDVKMKEKGDIPEGYSVSREKKERFSLILESASTNQTSMYLCASSLERVEETQYFGPGTRLLVL.